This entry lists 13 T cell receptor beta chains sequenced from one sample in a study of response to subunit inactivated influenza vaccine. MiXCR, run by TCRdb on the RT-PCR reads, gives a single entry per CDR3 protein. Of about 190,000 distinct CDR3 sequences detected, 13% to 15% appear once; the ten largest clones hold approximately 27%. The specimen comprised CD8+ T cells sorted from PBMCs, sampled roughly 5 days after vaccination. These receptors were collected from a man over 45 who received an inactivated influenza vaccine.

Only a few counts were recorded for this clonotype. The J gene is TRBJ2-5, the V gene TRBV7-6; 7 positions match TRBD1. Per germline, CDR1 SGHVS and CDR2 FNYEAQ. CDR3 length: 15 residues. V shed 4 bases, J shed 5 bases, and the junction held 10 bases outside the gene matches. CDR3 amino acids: CASSYYRGEGETQYF. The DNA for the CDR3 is TGTGCCAGCAGCTACTACAGGGGCGAGGGGGAGACCCAGTACTTC. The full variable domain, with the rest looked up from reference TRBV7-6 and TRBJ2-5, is GAGVSQSPRYKVTKRGQDVALRCDPISGHVSLYWYRQALGQGPEFLTYFNYEAQQDKSGLPNDRFSAERPEGSISTLTIQRTEQRDSAMYRCASSYYRGEGETQYFGPGTRLLVL.

CDR3 amino acids: CASSYSNGHEQYF. CDR3 in DNA: TGTGCCAGCAGTTACTCGAATGGTCACGAGCAGTACTTC. The chain is built from TRBV6-2 or TRBV6-3 and TRBJ2-7; D is ambiguous. In germline, CDR1 is MNHEY, CDR2 SVGEGT. Trimming took 0 bases from V and 5 from J, leaving 8 bases between them. CDR3 size: 13 residues.

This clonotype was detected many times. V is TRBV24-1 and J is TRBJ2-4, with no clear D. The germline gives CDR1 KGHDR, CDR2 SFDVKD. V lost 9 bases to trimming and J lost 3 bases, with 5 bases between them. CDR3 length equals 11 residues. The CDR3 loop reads CATGFKNIQYF. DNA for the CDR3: TGTGCCACCGGCTTCAAAAACATTCAGTACTTC.

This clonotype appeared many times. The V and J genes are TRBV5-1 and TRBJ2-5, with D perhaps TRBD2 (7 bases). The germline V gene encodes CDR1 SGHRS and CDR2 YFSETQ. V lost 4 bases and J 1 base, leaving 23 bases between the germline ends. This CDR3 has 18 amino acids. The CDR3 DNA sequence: TGCGCCAGCAGCGAGACAGGTTTCCTCGGGGGGCCCCAAGAGACCCAGTACTTC. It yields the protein CASSETGFLGGPQETQYF.

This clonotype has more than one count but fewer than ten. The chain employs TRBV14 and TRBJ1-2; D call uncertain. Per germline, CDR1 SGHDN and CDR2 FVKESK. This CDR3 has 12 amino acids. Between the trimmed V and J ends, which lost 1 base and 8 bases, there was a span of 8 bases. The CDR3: CASSQAAGGYTF. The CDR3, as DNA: TGTGCCAGCAGCCAAGCGGCGGGGGGCTACACCTTC.

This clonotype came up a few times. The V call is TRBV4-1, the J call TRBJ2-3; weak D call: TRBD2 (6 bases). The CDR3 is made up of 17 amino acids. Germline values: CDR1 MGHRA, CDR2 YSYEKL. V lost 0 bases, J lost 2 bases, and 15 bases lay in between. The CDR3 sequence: CASSQDPGLAPTDTQYF. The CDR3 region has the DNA TGCGCCAGCAGCCAAGATCCCGGGCTAGCGCCCACAGATACGCAGTATTTT.

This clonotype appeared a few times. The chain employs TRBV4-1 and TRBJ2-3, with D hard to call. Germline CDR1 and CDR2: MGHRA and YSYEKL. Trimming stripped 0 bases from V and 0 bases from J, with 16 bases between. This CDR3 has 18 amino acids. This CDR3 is CASSQDEAGVTSTDTQYF. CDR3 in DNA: TGCGCCAGCAGCCAAGATGAGGCAGGAGTTACTAGCACAGATACGCAGTATTTT.

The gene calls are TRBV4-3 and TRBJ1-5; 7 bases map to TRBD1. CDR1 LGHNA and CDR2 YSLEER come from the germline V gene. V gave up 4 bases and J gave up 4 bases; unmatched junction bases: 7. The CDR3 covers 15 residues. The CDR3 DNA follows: TGCGCCAGCAGCCGGTATACAGGGGAAAATCAGCCCCAGCATTTT. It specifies CASSRYTGENQPQHF.

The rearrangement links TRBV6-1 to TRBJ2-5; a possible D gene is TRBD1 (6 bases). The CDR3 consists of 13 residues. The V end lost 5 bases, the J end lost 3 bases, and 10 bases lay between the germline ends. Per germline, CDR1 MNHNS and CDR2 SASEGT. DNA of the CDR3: TGTGCCAGCAGTACGTGGACAGAAGAGACCCAGTACTTC. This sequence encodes CASSTWTEETQYF.

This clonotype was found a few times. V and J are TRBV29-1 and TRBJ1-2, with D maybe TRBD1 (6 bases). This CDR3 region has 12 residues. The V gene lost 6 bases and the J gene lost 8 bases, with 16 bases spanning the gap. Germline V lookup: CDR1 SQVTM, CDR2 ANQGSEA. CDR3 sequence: CSVGPQGRGYTF. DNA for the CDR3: TGCAGCGTGGGACCGCAGGGGCGCGGCTACACCTTC.

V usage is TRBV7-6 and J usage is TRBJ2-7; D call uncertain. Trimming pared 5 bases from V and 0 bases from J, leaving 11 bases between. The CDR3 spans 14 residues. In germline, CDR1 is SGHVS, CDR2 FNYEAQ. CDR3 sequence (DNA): TGTGCCAGCAGCAAATGGGAAAGCTCCTACGAGCAGTACTTC. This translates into CASSKWESSYEQYF.

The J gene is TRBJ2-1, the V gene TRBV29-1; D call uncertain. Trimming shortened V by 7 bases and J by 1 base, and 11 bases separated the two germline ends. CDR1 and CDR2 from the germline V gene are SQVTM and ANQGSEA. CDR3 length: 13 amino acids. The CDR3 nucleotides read TGCAGCGCAGGCGTTTTATCCTACAATGAGCAGTTCTTC. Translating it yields CSAGVLSYNEQFF.

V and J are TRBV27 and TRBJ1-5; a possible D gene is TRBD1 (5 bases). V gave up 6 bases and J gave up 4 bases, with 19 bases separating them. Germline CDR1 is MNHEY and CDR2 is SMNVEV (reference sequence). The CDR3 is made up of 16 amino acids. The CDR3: CASRYTMGGRNQPQHF. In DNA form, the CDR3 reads TGTGCCAGCAGATATACGATGGGGGGGAGGAATCAGCCCCAGCATTTT.